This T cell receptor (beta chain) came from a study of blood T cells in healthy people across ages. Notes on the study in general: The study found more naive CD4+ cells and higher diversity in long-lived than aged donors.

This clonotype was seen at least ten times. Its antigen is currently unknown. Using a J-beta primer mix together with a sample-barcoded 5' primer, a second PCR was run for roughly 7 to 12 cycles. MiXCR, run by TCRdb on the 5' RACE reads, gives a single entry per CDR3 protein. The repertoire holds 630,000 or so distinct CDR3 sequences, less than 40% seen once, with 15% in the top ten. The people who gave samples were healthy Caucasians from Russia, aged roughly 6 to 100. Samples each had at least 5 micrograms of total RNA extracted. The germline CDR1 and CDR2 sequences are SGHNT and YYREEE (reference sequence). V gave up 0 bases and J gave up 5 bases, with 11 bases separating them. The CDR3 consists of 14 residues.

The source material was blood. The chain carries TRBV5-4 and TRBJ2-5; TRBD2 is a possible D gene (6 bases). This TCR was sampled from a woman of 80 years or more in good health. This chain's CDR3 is CASSLVSGGETQYF. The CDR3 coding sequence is TGTGCCAGCAGCTTGGTTAGCGGCGGTGAGACCCAGTACTTC.